These 24 T cell receptor beta chains share one sample of origin, sequenced in a study of T cells after somatic rescue of genetic block. Method: immunoSEQ multiplex PCR; TCRdb's copy keeps in-frame clones and lacks some. Here the sample spans under 150,000 clones, about 93% being singletons. The specimen was peripheral blood mononuclear cells (PBMCs). These receptors were obtained from a young woman.

The chain is built from TRBV7-3 and TRBJ2-3, with 8 bases that match TRBD2. The V gene end was trimmed by 5 bases and the J gene end by 11 bases; junction bases not matched to a gene: 9. CDR3 length: 13 residues. Germline CDR1 SGHTA, CDR2 FQGTGA. The CDR3 DNA reads as TGTGCCAGCAGCGCCGCGAATAGCGGGATGCAGTATTTT. Residues: CASSAANSGMQYF.

This clone was found once. The gene calls are TRBV15 and TRBJ1-1, with D unclear. Looked up from germline, CDR1 is LNHNV and CDR2 is YYDKDF (reference sequence). Trimming removed 2 bases at V and 1 base at J, with 14 bases between. There are 16 residues in the CDR3. DNA of the CDR3: TGTGCCACCAGCAGACCGTCCCTCGGGAGGAACACTGAAGCTTTCTTT. It encodes CATSRPSLGRNTEAFF.

V gene TRBV4-3 combines with J gene TRBJ1-2, with no clear D. The CDR3 is 14 amino acids. Germline CDR1 reads LGHNA; CDR2 reads YSLEER. V gave up 0 bases and J gave up 5 bases, with 10 bases separating them. CDR3 coding DNA: TGCGCCAGCAGCCAAGAAGCGGGCTCATATGGCTACACCTTC. It yields the protein CASSQEAGSYGYTF.

CDR3 loop: CASSQEAGEDAFF. The DNA of the CDR3 is TGTGCCAGCAGCCAAGAGGCAGGGGAGGACGCTTTCTTT. The genes are TRBV14 and TRBJ1-1, with a weak D call TRBD1 (6 bases). Per germline, CDR1 SGHDN and CDR2 FVKESK. This CDR3 contains 13 residues. V was trimmed by 0 bases and J by 11 bases, leaving 13 bases between them.

J is TRBJ1-1 and V is TRBV28, with D maybe TRBD1 (5 bases). CDR3 size: 16 residues. Germline V gene data show CDR1 as MDHEN and CDR2 as SYDVKM. With 4 bases removed from V and 1 base from J, the gap between germline ends came to 16 bases. CDR3: CASSSPGRGTNTEAFF. CDR3 coding DNA: TGTGCCAGCAGTTCTCCGGGACGGGGAACGAACACTGAAGCTTTCTTT.

This clone was seen more than once but under ten times. The V call is TRBV9, the J call TRBJ1-1, with D maybe TRBD1 (6 bases). The germline V gene encodes CDR1 SGDLS and CDR2 YYNGEE. Trimming left V 1 base short and J 3 bases short, with 19 bases between. This CDR3 spans 17 amino acids. Written as DNA, the CDR3 is TGTGCCAGCAGCGTATTCCCGGGGGGGGCCTTGGACACTGAAGCTTTCTTT. It specifies CASSVFPGGALDTEAFF.

This clone showed up just once. The chain links TRBV4-1 to TRBJ1-2; TRBD1 might be the D (5 bases). Germline V gene sequence: CDR1 MGHRA, CDR2 YSYEKL. The CDR3 contains 15 residues. V was cut by 5 bases and J by 4 bases, with 17 bases left in between. CDR3 residues: CASSSENTGPYGYTF. The DNA for the CDR3 is TGCGCCAGCAGCTCAGAAAATACAGGCCCCTATGGCTACACCTTC.

The chain employs TRBV2 and TRBJ1-2; 7 bases match TRBD1. Trimming removed 2 bases from V and 2 bases from J; junction bases left unmatched: 5. The CDR3 is 15 amino acids. CDR1 SNHLY and CDR2 FYNNEI come from the germline V gene. The CDR3: CASSETGQANYGYTF. In DNA, the CDR3 is TGTGCCAGCAGTGAAACCGGACAGGCCAACTATGGCTACACCTTC.

The genes are TRBV5-1 and TRBJ2-1; D might be TRBD1 (5 bases). Looked up from germline, CDR1 is SGHRS and CDR2 is YFSETQ. Trimming cost V 2 bases and J 4 bases, with 16 bases left between them. The CDR3 is 16 amino acids. Here the CDR3 reads CASSFTQGIGYNEQFF. CDR3 DNA sequence: TGCGCCAGCAGCTTCACGCAGGGTATCGGGTACAATGAGCAGTTCTTC.

The CDR3 region has the DNA TGTGCCAGCAGCCTCCGGGGGGAAGGGTACTATGGCTACACCTTC. Protein product: CASSLRGEGYYGYTF. The chain recombines TRBV5-8 with TRBJ1-2; TRBD1 might be the D (5 bases). Germline V gives CDR1 SGHTS, CDR2 YDEGEE. The CDR3 extends over 15 amino acids. The V end lost 4 bases, the J end lost 3 bases, and 16 bases lay between the germline ends.

This chain connects TRBV27 to TRBJ2-7; D uncertain. Trimming took off 5 bases at V and 4 bases at J, with 9 bases between the two ends. Germline V gives CDR1 MNHEY, CDR2 SMNVEV (reference sequence). The CDR3 is 12 amino acids. The CDR3 spells CASSGPQYEQYF. The CDR3, as DNA: TGTGCCAGCAGTGGCCCGCAGTACGAGCAGTACTTC.

V and J are TRBV14 and TRBJ1-1; D perhaps matches TRBD1 (5 bases). Germline V gives CDR1 SGHDN, CDR2 FVKESK. CDR3 size: 13 residues. With 4 bases removed from V and 5 bases from J, the gap between germline ends came to 11 bases. DNA of the CDR3: TGTGCCAGCAGCCTGTCTGAGGGGACTGAAGCTTTCTTT. This sequence encodes CASSLSEGTEAFF.

This sequence joins TRBV30 and TRBJ1-1; TRBD1 aligns across 10 bases. The V gene's germline CDR1 is GTSNPN and CDR2 SVGIG (reference sequence). The CDR3 spans 14 residues. V lost 5 bases to trimming and J lost 6 bases; unmatched junction nucleotides: 9. CDR3 sequence reads: CAWDRGRFEAEAFF. Here the CDR3 DNA reads TGTGCCTGGGACAGGGGGCGCTTTGAAGCTGAAGCTTTCTTT.

This chain uses TRBV7-2 with TRBJ2-5; D is undetermined. CDR3 length: 12 amino acids. Trimming stripped 2 bases from V and 3 bases from J, with 4 bases between. Germline values: CDR1 SGHTA, CDR2 FQGNSA. Here the CDR3 reads CASSLRKETQYF. The CDR3 DNA reads as TGTGCCAGCAGCTTAAGAAAAGAGACCCAGTACTTC.

The rearrangement uses TRBV19 and TRBJ2-1, with 7 bases fitting TRBD2. Germline CDR1 is LNHDA and CDR2 is SQIVND (reference sequence). The CDR3 is 16 amino acids. Germline trimming cut 9 bases from V and 4 bases from J; bases unmatched to any gene: 15. The CDR3 sequence is CASTRPRASGYNEQFF. CDR3 nucleotides: TGTGCCAGCACGCGCCCGCGGGCTAGCGGATACAATGAGCAGTTCTTC.

V usage is TRBV19 and J usage is TRBJ1-6; 9 bases are shared with TRBD1. V lost 0 bases, J lost 6 bases, and 9 bases stayed unmatched. This CDR3 has 18 amino acids. In germline, CDR1 is LNHDA, CDR2 SQIVND (reference sequence). The CDR3 region has the DNA TGTGCCAGTAGTATAGACCCCTCCTCGGACAGGGGTAATTCACCCCTCCACTTT. Translating gives CASSIDPSSDRGNSPLHF.

V gene TRBV27 combines with J gene TRBJ1-2, with D possibly being TRBD1 (5 bases). V lost 5 bases and J lost 7, with 11 bases in between. From germline, CDR1 is MNHEY and CDR2 SMNVEV (reference sequence). This CDR3 comprises 12 residues. The CDR3, as DNA: TGTGCCAGCAGTCCGGGACGGAGTGGCTACACCTTC. As protein: CASSPGRSGYTF.

The V call is TRBV4-2, the J call TRBJ1-1; D call uncertain. CDR1 and CDR2 (germline): LGHNA, YNFKEQ. Trimming pared 1 base from V and 11 bases from J, leaving 23 bases between. The CDR3 has 16 amino acids. The CDR3 DNA is TGTGCCAGCAGCCAAGCAGGCCCAGACGGTAGGGTAGCCGCTTTCTTT. The encoded protein is CASSQAGPDGRVAAFF.

The chain is built from TRBV2 and TRBJ1-2, with 8 bases aligning to TRBD1. V trimming: 2 bases; J trimming: 5 bases; junction bases outside the gene matches: 4. The germline V gene has CDR1 SNHLY and CDR2 FYNNEI. The CDR3 loop spans 14 amino acids. DNA of the CDR3: TGTGCCAGCAGTGAACAGGGGGCGCGATATGGCTACACCTTC. The encoded protein is CASSEQGARYGYTF.

The rearrangement joins TRBV7-2 to TRBJ1-1, with TRBD1 matching over 10 bases. V trimming: 5 bases; J trimming: 6 bases; junction bases outside the gene matches: 6. CDR1 and CDR2 from the germline V gene are SGHTA and FQGNSA. The CDR3 is 14 amino acids. The CDR3 DNA reads as TGTGCCAGCAGCCCCCGGACAGGGGGGGCTGAAGCTTTCTTT. It is translated as CASSPRTGGAEAFF.

The chain carries TRBV10-3 and TRBJ2-7, with 11 bases lining up with TRBD2. This CDR3 has 15 amino acids. Trimming removed 4 bases from V and 1 base from J; junction bases left unmatched: 3. Germline-derived CDR1 and CDR2 are ENHRY and SYGVKD. The CDR3 sequence: CAISVSGGGSYEQYF. The CDR3 region has the DNA TGTGCCATCAGTGTTAGCGGGGGGGGATCCTACGAGCAGTACTTC.

The V gene is TRBV7-9, the J gene TRBJ2-3; TRBD1 matches at 7 bases. The CDR3 consists of 16 residues. J gave up 4 bases and V 5 bases, and 12 bases lay outside the gene matches. Germline-derived CDR1 and CDR2 are SEHNR and FQNEAQ (reference sequence). The CDR3 region has the DNA TGTGCCAGCAGCCAAAGACAGGGCCGACCACCAGATACGCAGTATTTT. Translated, it gives CASSQRQGRPPDTQYF. Full variable domain (missing parts from reference TRBV7-9 and TRBJ2-3): DTGVSQNPRHKITKRGQNVTFRCDPISEHNRLYWYRQTLGQGPEFLTYFQNEAQLEKSRLLSDRFSAERPKGSFSTLEIQRTEQGDSAMYLCASSQRQGRPPDTQYFGPGTRLTVL.

This rearrangement joins TRBV5-6 to TRBJ2-3, with TRBD2 matching 12 bases. The V gene's germline CDR1 is SGHDT and CDR2 YYEEEE. The CDR3 is made up of 17 amino acids. V lost 4 bases and J lost 0; bases outside the gene matches: 6. CDR3 protein: CASSVGLAGYSTDTQYF. DNA of the CDR3: TGTGCCAGCAGCGTGGGACTAGCGGGTTATAGCACAGATACGCAGTATTTT.

The chain carries TRBV19 and TRBJ1-1; TRBD1 might be the D (6 bases). The CDR3 spans 14 residues. The germline CDR1 and CDR2 sequences are LNHDA and SQIVND (reference sequence). V lost 5 bases and J 2 bases, leaving 12 bases between the germline ends. The CDR3 protein is CASSGGTYNTEAFF. DNA of the CDR3: TGTGCCAGTAGTGGGGGGACATACAACACTGAAGCTTTCTTT. Full variable domain (remainder filled in from reference TRBV19 and TRBJ1-1): DGGITQSPKYLFRKEGQNVTLSCEQNLNHDAMYWYRQDPGQGLRLIYYSQIVNDFQKGDIAEGYSVSREKKESFPLTVTSAQKNPTAFYLCASSGGTYNTEAFFGQGTRLTVV.